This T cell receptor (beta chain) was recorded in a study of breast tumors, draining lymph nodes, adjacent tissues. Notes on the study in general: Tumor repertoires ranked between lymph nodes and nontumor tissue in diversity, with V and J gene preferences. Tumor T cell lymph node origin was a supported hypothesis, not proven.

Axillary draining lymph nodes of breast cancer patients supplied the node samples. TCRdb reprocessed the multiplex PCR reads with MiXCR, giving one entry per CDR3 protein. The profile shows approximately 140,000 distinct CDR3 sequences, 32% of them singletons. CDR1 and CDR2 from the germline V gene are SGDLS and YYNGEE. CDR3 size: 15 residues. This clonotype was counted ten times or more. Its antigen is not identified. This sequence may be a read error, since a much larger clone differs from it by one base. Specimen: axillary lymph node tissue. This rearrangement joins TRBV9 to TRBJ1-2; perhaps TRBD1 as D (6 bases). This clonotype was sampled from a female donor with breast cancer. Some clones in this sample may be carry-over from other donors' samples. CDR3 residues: CASSAGQTSNYGSTF. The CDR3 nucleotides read TGTGCCAGCAGCGCCGGACAGACTTCTAACTATGGCTCCACCTTC.